These T cell receptor beta chains were read from a single sample in a study of low-dose radiotherapy and immunotherapy resistance in tumors. One entry per CDR3 protein, called by TCRdb with MiXCR from the reads. The sample has approximately 89,000 distinct CDR3 sequences, approximately 17% seen once. The sample consisted of PBMCs, taken before treatment. The receptors stem from a male donor with prostate cancer. CDR3s include the opening cysteine and the closing phenylalanine or tryptophan. A D gene is named only where the DNA matches it firmly. A clone size is listed for some rows: how often the clone was seen (once, few, many), or a class if it is expanded.

>TRBD1|TRBV28|TRBJ2-7|many
CASRQWTGGAYEQYF
TGTGCCAGCAGGCAATGGACAGGGGGGGCCTACGAGCAGTACTTC
>.|TRBV20-1|TRBJ2-1|many
CSARDRRVGGSRSYNEQFF
TGCAGTGCTAGAGATCGGAGGGTAGGGGGGTCTCGTTCCTACAATGAGCAGTTCTTC
>.|TRBV6-8|TRBJ2-3|many
CASSEFLTWTPSSTDTQYF
TGTGCCAGTAGTGAGTTTTTAACTTGGACACCCTCTAGCACAGATACGCAGTATTTT
>.|TRBV2|TRBJ2-5|many
CASRGPQETQYF
TGTGCCAGCAGGGGCCCTCAAGAGACCCAGTACTTC
>TRBD2|TRBV12-3/TRBV12-4|TRBJ2-1|.
CASCPGGSYNEQFF
TGTGCCAGCTGCCCCGGGGGGTCCTACAATGAGCAGTTCTTC
>.|TRBV10-3|TRBJ1-3|many
CAIFSGVVSSGNTIYF
TGTGCCATCTTCTCAGGAGTCGTCAGCTCTGGAAACACCATATATTTT
>.|TRBV20-1|TRBJ2-3|.
CSARERPPPQYF
TGCAGTGCTAGAGAGCGGCCCCCTCCGCAGTATTTT
>.|TRBV6-2/TRBV6-3|TRBJ1-2|many
CASSYLGLEEGYTF
TGTGCCAGCAGTTACTTAGGCCTCGAGGAGGGCTACACCTTC
>TRBD1|TRBV12-3/TRBV12-4|TRBJ1-6|many
CASSSRTGVGSPLHF
TGTGCCAGCAGTTCGAGGACAGGCGTGGGGTCACCCCTCCACTTT
>TRBD1|TRBV9|TRBJ2-7|few
CASSAFRDSYEQYF
TGTGCCAGCAGCGCCTTCAGGGACAGCTACGAGCAGTACTTC
>.|TRBV10-3|TRBJ2-2|many
CATWGHQNTGELFF
TGTGCCACCTGGGGACACCAAAACACCGGGGAGCTGTTTTTT
>TRBD2|TRBV7-2|TRBJ2-7|many
CASSLDSGGTSYEQYF
TGTGCCAGCAGCTTGGATAGCGGGGGGACTTCCTACGAGCAGTACTTC
>TRBD2|TRBV5-1|TRBJ2-5|many
CASSLHTSGSRETQYF
TGCGCCAGCAGCTTACATACTAGCGGGAGTAGAGAGACCCAGTACTTC
>TRBD2|TRBV14|TRBJ2-1|many
CASSQPVAGGVNEQFF
TGTGCCAGCAGCCAACCCGTAGCGGGGGGGGTTAATGAGCAGTTCTTC
>.|TRBV6-2/TRBV6-3|TRBJ2-3|many
CASGLGGYTDTQYF
TGTGCCAGCGGCCTGGGAGGTTACACAGATACGCAGTATTTT
>TRBD2|TRBV7-8|TRBJ2-5|many
CASSLGLMGSGVPPGETQYF
TGTGCCAGCAGCCTAGGACTTATGGGTAGCGGGGTCCCCCCTGGAGAGACCCAGTACTTC
>.|TRBV2|TRBJ2-5|.
CASSEYGGLQETQYF
TGTGCCAGCAGTGAATATGGGGGGTTACAAGAGACCCAGTACTTC
>.|TRBV5-4|TRBJ2-3|.
CASSPGGEGSPDTQYF
TGTGCCAGCAGCCCCGGTGGGGAAGGGAGCCCAGATACGCAGTATTTT